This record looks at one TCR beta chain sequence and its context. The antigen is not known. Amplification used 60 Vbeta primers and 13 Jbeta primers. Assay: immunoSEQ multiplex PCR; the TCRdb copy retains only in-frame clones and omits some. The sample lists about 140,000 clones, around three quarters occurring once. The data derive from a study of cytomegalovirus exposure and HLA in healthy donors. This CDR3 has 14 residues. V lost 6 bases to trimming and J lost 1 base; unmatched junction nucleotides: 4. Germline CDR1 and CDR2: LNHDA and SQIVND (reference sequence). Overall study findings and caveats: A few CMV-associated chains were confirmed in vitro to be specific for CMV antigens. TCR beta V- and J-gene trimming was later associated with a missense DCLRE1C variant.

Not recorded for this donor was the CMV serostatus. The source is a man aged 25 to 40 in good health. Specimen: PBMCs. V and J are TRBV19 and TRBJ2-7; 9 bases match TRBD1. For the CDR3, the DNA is TGTGCCAGTAGCTGGGACAGGGCGTCCTACGAGCAGTACTTC. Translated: CASSWDRASYEQYF.